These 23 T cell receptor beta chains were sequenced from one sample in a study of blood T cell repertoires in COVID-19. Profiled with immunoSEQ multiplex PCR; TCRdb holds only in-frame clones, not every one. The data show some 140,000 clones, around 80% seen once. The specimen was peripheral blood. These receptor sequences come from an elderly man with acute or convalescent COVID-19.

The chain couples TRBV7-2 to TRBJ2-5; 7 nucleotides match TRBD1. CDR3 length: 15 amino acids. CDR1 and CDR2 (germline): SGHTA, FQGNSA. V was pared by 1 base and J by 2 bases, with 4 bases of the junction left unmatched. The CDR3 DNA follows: TGTGCCAGCAGCTTAGTAAGGGGGCTGCAAGAGACCCAGTACTTC. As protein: CASSLVRGLQETQYF.

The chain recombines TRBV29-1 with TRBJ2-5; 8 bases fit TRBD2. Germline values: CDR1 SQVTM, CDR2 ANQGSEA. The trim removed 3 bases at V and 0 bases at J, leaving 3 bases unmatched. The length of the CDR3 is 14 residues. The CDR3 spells CSVDGGGYQETQYF. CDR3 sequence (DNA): TGCAGCGTTGACGGCGGGGGGTACCAAGAGACCCAGTACTTC.

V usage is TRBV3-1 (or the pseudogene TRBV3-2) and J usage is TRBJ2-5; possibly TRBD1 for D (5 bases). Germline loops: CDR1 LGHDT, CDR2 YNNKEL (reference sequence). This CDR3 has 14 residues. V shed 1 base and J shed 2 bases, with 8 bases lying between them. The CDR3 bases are TGTGCCAGCAGCCAAGGAAACAGGCAAGAGACCCAGTACTTC. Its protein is CASSQGNRQETQYF.

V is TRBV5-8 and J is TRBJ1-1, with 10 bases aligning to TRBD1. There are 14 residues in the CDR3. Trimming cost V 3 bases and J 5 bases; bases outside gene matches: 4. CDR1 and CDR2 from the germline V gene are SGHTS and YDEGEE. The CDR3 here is CASSSDRGLTEAFF. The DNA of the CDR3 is TGTGCCAGCAGCTCTGACAGGGGGCTTACTGAAGCTTTCTTT.

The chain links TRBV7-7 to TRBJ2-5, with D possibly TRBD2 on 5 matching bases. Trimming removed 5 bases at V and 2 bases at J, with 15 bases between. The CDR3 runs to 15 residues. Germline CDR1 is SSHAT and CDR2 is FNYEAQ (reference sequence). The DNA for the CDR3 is TGTGCCAGCAGCCGGACCTTACGCGGGCAAGAGACCCAGTACTTC. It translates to CASSRTLRGQETQYF.

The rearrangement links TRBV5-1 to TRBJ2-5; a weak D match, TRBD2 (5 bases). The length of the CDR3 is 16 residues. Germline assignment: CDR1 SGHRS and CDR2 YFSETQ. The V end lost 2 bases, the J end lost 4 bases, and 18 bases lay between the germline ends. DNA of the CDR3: TGCGCCAGCAGCTTAGGACGGGGTCCCCCCAGAGAGACCCAGTACTTC. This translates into CASSLGRGPPRETQYF.

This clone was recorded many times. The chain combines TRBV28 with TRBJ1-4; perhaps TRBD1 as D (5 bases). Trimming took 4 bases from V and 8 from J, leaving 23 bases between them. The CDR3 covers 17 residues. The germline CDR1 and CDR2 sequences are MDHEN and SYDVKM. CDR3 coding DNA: TGTGCCAGCAGTTCCGGGTATGGCAGGGAGGGTAGAGAAAAACTGTTTTTT. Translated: CASSSGYGREGREKLFF.

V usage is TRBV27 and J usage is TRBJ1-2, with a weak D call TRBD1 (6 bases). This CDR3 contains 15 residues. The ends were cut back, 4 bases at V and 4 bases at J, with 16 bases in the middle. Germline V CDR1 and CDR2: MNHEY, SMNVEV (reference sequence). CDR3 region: CASSYRGASGYGYTF. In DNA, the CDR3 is TGTGCCAGCAGTTATCGGGGGGCGAGCGGCTATGGCTACACCTTC.

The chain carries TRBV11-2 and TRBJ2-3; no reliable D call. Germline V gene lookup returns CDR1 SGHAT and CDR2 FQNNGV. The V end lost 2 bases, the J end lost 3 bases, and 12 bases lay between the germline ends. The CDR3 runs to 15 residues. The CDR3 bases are TGTGCCAGCAGCTTAAGTTTGGGCCGAACAGATACGCAGTATTTT. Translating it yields CASSLSLGRTDTQYF.

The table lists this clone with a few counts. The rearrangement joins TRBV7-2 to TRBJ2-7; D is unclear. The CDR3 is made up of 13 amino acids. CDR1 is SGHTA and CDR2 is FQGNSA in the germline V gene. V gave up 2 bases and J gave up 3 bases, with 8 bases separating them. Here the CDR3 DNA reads TGTGCCAGCAGCTTACCCTCGGGCTACGAGCAGTACTTC. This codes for CASSLPSGYEQYF.

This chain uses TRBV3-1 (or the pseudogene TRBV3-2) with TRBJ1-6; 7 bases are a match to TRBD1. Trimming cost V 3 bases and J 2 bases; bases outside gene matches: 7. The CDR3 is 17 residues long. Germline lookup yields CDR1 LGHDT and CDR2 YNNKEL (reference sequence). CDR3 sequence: CASSHRGVLTYNSPLHF. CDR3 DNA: TGTGCCAGCAGCCACAGGGGGGTCCTCACCTATAATTCACCCCTCCACTTT.

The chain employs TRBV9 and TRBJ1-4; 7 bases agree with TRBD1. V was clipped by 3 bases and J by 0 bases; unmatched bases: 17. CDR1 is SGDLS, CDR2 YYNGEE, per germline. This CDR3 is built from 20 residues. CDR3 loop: CASSEGRNRGVGATNEKLFF. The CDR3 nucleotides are TGTGCCAGCAGCGAGGGTAGGAACAGGGGAGTTGGAGCAACTAATGAAAAACTGTTTTTT.

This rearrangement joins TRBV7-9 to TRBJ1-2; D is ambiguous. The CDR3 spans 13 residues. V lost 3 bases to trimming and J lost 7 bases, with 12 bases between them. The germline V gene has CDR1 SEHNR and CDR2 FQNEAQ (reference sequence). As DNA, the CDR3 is TGTGCCAGCAGCTTTTTGGCCGGGTCTGGCTACACCTTC. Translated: CASSFLAGSGYTF.

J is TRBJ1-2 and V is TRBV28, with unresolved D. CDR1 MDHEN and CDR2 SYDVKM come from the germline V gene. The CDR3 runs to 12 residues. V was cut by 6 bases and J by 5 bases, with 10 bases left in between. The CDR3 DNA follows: TGTGCCAGCAGCCGGTTAACTTATGGCTACACCTTC. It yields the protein CASSRLTYGYTF.

The CDR3 spells CASTLQPGQETQYF. The CDR3 bases are TGTGCCAGCACCCTACAGCCGGGACAAGAGACCCAGTACTTC. The V gene is TRBV7-2, the J gene TRBJ2-5; possible D gene TRBD2, 5 bases. Germline CDR1 is SGHTA and CDR2 is FQGNSA. The CDR3 has 14 amino acids. V gave up 7 bases and J gave up 2 bases, with 14 bases separating them. Full variable domain (missing parts from reference TRBV7-2 and TRBJ2-5): GAGVSQSPSNKVTEKGKDVELRCDPISGHTALYWYRQSLGQGLEFLIYFQGNSAPDKSGLPSDRFSAERTGGSVSTLTIQRTQQEDSAVYLCASTLQPGQETQYFGPGTRLLVL.

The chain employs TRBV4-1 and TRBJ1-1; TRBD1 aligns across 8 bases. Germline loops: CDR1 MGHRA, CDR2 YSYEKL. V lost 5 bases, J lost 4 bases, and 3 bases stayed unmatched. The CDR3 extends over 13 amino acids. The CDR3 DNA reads TGCGCCAGCAGCGGGACAGGAGGCACTGAAGCTTTCTTT. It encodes CASSGTGGTEAFF.

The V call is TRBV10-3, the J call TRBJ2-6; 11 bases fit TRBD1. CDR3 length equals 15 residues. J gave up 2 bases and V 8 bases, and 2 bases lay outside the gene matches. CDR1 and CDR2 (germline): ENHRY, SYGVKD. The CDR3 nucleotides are TGTGCCATCGGACAGGGGGCTGCTGGGGCCAACGTCCTGACTTTC. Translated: CAIGQGAAGANVLTF.

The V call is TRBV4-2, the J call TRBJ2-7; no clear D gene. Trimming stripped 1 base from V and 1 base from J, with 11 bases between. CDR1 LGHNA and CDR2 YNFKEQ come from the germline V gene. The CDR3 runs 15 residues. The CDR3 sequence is CASSQAGEGSYEQYF. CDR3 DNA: TGTGCCAGCAGCCAAGCGGGTGAAGGTTCCTACGAGCAGTACTTC.

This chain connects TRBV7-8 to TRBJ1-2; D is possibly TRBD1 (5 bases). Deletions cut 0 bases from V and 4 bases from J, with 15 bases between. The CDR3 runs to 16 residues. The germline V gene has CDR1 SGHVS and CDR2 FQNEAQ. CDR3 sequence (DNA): TGTGCCAGCAGCTTAGCGCACGGAAGGGACTCCTATGGCTACACCTTC. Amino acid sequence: CASSLAHGRDSYGYTF.

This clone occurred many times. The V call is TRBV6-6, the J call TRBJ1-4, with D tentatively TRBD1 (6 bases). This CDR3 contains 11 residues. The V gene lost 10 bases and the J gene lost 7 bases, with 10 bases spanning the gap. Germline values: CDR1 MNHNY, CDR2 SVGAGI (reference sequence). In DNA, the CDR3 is TGTGCCACCATAGGGGGTGAAAAACTGTTTTTT. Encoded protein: CATIGGEKLFF.

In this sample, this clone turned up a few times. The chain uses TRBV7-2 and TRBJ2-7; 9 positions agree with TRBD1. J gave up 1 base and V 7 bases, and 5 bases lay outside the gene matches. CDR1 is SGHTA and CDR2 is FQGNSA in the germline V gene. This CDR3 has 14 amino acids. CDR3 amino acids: CASMGQGGSYEQYF. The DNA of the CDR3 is TGTGCCAGCATGGGACAGGGTGGGTCCTACGAGCAGTACTTC.

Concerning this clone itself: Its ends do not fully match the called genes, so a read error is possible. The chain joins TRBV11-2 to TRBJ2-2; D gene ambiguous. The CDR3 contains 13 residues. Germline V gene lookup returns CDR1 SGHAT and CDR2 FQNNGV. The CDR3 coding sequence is TGTGCCAGCTCTTGGGCGAACATCGGGGAGCTGTTTTTT. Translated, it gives CASSWANIGELFF. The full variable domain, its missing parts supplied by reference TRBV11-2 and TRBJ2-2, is EAGVAQSPRYKIIEKRQSVAFWCNPISGHATLYWYQQILGQGPKLLIQFQNNGVVDDSQLPKDRFSAERLKGVDSTLKIQPAKLEDSAVYLCASSWANIGELFFGEGSRLTVL.

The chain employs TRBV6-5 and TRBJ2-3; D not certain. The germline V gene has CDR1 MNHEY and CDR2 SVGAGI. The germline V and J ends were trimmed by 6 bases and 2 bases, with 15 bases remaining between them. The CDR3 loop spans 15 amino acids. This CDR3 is CASRGTDRNTDTQYF. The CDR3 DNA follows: TGTGCCAGCAGAGGCACAGACCGAAACACAGATACGCAGTATTTT.